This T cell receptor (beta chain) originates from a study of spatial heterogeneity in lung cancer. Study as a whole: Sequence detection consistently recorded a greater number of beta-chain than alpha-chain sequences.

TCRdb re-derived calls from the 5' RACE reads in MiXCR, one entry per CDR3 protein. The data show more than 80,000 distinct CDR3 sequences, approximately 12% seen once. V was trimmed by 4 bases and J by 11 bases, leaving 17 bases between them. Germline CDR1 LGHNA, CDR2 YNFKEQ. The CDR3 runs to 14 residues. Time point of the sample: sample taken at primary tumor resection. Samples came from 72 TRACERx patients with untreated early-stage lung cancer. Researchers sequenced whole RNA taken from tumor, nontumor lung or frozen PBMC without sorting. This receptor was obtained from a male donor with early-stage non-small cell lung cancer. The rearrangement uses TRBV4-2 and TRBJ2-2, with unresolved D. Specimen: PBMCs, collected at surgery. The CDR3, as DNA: TGTGCCAGCAGCCCCCGACTCGCCGCCCCCGAGCTGTTTTTT. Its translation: CASSPRLAAPELFF.